This T cell receptor beta chain was found in a study of identical twins. Findings and caveats of the study: Compared with models, monozygotic twins showed more out-of-frame TCR alpha sharing.

Healthy Caucasians were all of the donors. One entry per CDR3 protein results from TCRdb running MiXCR on the 5' RACE reads. The sample holds under 500,000 distinct CDR3 sequences, more than 13% seen once. Note on this clonotype: Its antigen is not known.

In addition, the sample was reused for a study of yellow fever vaccine responses in identical twins. That paper notes: Twin vaccine T cell responses reportedly seemed partly convergent, partly personalized.

Specimen: CD4+ T cells sorted from blood. The origin of this receptor is a woman aged 18-29 years in good health.

CDR3 amino acids: CASSDSPARNEKLAKNIQYF. CDR3 DNA sequence: TGTGCCAGCAGTGATTCCCCCGCGAGGAACGAGAAATTAGCCAAAAACATTCAGTACTTC. The chain recombines TRBV6-4 with TRBJ2-4; the D is unclear. V dropped 3 bases and J dropped 0 bases, with 24 bases sitting between them. The germline V gene encodes CDR1 MRHNA and CDR2 SNTAGT. The CDR3 is 20 residues long.